In this sample, the clone carrying this T cell receptor beta chain turned up once. CDR3 length: 14 residues. Germline lookup yields CDR1 SGHVS and CDR2 FQNEAQ. V gave up 2 bases and J gave up 5 bases, with 13 bases separating them. The entry originates in a study of blood T cell repertoires in COVID-19. Study summary: Donors in the United States, Italy and Spain gave samples during acute or convalescent COVID-19.

Produced via immunoSEQ multiplex PCR; TCRdb's table is partial and in-frame only. Altogether about 98,000 clones are present, about nine tenths being singletons, with the ten largest covering 5% to 6.5%. V and J are TRBV7-8 and TRBJ2-7; a possible D gene is TRBD2 (5 bases). The TCR originated in a woman in her fifties or sixties with COVID-19, enrolled during active disease. Sequencing was done on a sample of peripheral blood. CDR3 protein: CASSLPRESNEQYF. For the CDR3, the DNA is TGTGCCAGCAGCTTACCGAGGGAATCTAACGAGCAGTACTTC.